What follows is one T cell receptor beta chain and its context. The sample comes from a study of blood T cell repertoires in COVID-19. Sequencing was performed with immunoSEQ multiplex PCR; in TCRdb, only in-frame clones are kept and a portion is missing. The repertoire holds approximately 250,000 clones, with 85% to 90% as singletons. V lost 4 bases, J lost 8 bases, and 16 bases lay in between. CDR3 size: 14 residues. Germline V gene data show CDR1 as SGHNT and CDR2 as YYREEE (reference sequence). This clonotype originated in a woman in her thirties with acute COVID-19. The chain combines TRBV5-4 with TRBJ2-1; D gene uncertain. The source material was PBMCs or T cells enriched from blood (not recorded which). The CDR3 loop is CASSLQKWADEQFF. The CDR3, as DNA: TGTGCCAGCAGCCTACAAAAATGGGCTGATGAGCAGTTCTTC.